This T cell receptor beta chain emerged from a study of prognosis after radiotherapy for stage I lung cancer. TCR beta CDR3 amplification from genomic DNA was performed by two-round multiplex PCR. Primers specific to each TRBV and TRBJ gene were used in first-round PCR. MiXCR, applied by TCRdb to the multiplex PCR reads, yields one record per CDR3 protein. The data show fewer than 40,000 distinct CDR3 sequences, 30% to 35% seen once. Of note for this clonotype: The junction differs from germline at one of its ends, possibly a read error.

This CDR3 contains 14 residues. The germline gives CDR1 MDHEN, CDR2 SYDVKM. This TCR was sampled from a donor over 45 with non-small cell lung cancer. This specimen consisted of PBMCs, obtained before or after stereotactic body radiation therapy (not recorded which). The J gene is TRBJ2-5, the V gene TRBV28; no definite D call. As DNA, the CDR3 is TGTGCTAGCAGTTTAGGTGCAGCCCCCGTGACCCAGTACTTC. Encoded protein: CASSLGAAPVTQYF. Combining the CDR3 with reference TRBV28 and TRBJ2-5 gives the whole variable domain DVKVTQSSRYLVKRTGEKVFLECVQDMDHENMFWYRQDPGLGLRLIYFSYDVKMKEKGDIPEGYSVSREKKERFSLILESASTNQTSMYLCASSLGAAPVTQYFGPGTRLLVL.